Given below is one T cell receptor (beta chain) in context. What it recognizes is unknown. Other nucleotide sequences from this sample produce the same CDR3. Trimming shortened V by 6 bases and J by 5 bases, and 8 bases separated the two germline ends. The germline V gene encodes CDR1 MDHEN and CDR2 SYDVKM. This CDR3 is built from 12 residues. This sample is part of a study of shared clonotypes between healthy human individuals. Study-level results: Clonotype sharing among donors, it was expected, would be affected by sequencing depth.

Using immunoSEQ multiplex PCR, the repertoire was profiled, and TCRdb retains in-frame clones only, with some absent. Seen here are roughly 2,300,000 clones, under 95% observed once, and the top ten hold 0.3% to 0.4%. A split of CD4+ cells into CD45RA+ naive and CD45RA-negative memory subsets was performed. The sequencing input was naive CD4+ T cells from PBMCs. As for subset: CD45RA+ positively selected. The TCR comes from a man younger than 35 in good health. Some clones in this sample may be carry-over from other donors' samples. The chain carries TRBV28 and TRBJ1-5; maybe TRBD1 (6 bases). The CDR3 is CASRGGDQPQHF. CDR3 DNA: TGTGCCAGCAGGGGGGGCGATCAGCCCCAGCATTTT.